The 2 T cell receptor beta chains reported below all come from one sample, sequenced in a study of control samples from healthy donors and cancer patients (dated by TCRdb to 2018 to 2021). The library was produced with the immunoSEQ multiplex PCR assay. This immuneACCESS table, as held by TCRdb, lists in-frame sequences with V and J called but not all clones. Of the missing ones, under half trace to an unresolved V gene in checked studies; the others have no known cause. This sample gives 150,000 to 200,000 clones in total; over 85% of them show up just once. The ten biggest clones cover more than 8% of the sample. Sequenced sample: blood. These receptors originate from a woman aged 40 to 50 in good health.

With respect to this clone: Within the sample, other DNA sequences also encode this same CDR3. V gene TRBV5-1 combines with J gene TRBJ2-3; no clear D gene. CDR1 is SGHRS and CDR2 is YFSETQ in the germline V gene. V dropped 2 bases and J dropped 3 bases, with 1 base sitting between them. CDR3 length: 11 residues. The DNA of the CDR3 is TGCGCCAGCAGCTTTACAGATACGCAGTATTTT. It is translated as CASSFTDTQYF.

This clone was picked up one time. The rearrangement uses TRBV19 and TRBJ1-1, with a tentative D call TRBD1 (5 bases). The germline CDR1 and CDR2 sequences are LNHDA and SQIVND (reference sequence). The length of the CDR3 is 17 residues. V was trimmed by 0 bases and J by 4 bases, leaving 18 bases between them. CDR3 residues: CASSIDYWQGGITEAFF. The CDR3 DNA reads as TGTGCCAGTAGTATAGATTACTGGCAGGGTGGAATCACTGAAGCTTTCTTT.